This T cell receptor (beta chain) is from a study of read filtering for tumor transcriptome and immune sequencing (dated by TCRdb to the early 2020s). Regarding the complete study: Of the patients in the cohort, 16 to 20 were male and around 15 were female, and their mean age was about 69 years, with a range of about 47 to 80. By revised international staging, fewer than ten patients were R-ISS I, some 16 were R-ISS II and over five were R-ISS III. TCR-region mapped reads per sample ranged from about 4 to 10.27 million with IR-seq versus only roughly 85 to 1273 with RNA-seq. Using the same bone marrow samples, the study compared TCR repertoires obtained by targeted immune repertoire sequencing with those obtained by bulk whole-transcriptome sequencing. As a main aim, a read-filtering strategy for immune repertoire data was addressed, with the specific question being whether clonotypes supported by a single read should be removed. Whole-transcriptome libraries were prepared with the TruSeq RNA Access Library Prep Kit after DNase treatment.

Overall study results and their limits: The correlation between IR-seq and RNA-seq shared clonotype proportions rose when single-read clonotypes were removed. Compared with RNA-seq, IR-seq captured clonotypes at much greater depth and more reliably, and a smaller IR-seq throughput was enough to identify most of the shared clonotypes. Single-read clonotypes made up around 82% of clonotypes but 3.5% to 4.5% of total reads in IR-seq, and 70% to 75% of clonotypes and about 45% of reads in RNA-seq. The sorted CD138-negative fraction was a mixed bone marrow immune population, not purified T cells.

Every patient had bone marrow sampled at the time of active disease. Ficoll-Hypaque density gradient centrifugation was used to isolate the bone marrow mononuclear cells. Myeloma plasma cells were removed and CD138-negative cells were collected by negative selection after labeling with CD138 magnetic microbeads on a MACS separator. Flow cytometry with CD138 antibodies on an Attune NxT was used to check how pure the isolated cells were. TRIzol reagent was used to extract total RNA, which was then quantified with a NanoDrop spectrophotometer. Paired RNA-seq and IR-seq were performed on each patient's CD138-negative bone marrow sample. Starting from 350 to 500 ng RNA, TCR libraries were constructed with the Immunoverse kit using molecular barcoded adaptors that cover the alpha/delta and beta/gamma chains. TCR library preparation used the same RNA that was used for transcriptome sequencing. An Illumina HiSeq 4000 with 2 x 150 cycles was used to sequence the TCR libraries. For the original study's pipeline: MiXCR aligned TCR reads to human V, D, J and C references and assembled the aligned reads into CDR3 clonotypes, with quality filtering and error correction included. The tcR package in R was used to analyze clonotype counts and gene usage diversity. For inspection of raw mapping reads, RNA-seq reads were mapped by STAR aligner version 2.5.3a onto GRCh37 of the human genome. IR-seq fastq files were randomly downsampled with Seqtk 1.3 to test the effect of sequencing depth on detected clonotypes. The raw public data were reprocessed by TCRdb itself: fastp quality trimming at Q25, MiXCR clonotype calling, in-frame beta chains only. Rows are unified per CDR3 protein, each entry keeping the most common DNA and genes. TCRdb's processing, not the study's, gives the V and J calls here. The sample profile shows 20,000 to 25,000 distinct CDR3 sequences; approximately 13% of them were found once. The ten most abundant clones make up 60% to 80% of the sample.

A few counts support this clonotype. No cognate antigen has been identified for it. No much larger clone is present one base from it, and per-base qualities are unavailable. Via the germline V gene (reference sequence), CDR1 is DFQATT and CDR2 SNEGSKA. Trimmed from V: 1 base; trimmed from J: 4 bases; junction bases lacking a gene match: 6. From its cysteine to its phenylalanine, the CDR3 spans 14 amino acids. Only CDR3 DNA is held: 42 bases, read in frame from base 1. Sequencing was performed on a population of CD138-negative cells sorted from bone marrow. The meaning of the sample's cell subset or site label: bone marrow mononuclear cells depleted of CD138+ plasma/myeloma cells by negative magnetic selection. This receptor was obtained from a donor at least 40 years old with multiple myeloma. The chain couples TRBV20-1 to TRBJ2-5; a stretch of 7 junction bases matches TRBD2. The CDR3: CSARGLAGAETQYF. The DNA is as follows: TGCAGTGCTAGAGGGCTTGCGGGAGCAGAGACCCAGTACTTC.